The 15 T cell receptor beta chains in this list originate from one sample, sequenced in a study of T cells after posttransplantation cyclophosphamide. Data came from immunoSEQ multiplex PCR; TCRdb stores just in-frame clones and leaves some out. The table lists 20,000 to 30,000 clones, no singletons, with around 4% in the top ten. Sequenced input: PBMCs. The receptors originated from a woman between 45 and 65 years old in good health, CMV-negative, and a related stem cell transplant donor.

This clone was detected many times. V is TRBV7-2 and J is TRBJ1-2, with 8 positions matching TRBD1. This CDR3 is 14 amino acids long. From germline, CDR1 is SGHTA and CDR2 FQGNSA. V lost 0 bases, J lost 7 bases, and 4 bases stayed unmatched. CDR3 loop: CASSLAATGAGYTF. The CDR3 DNA reads as TGTGCCAGCAGCTTAGCCGCGACAGGGGCTGGCTACACCTTC.

The table lists this clone with many counts. The chain carries TRBV6-1 and TRBJ2-3, with TRBD1 identical over 9 bases. After removal of 4 bases from V and 5 bases from J, the junction contained 1 base not matched to a gene. In germline, CDR1 is MNHNS, CDR2 SASEGT. The CDR3 is made up of 13 amino acids. The CDR3 is CASSGQGGDTQYF. CDR3 DNA sequence: TGTGCCAGCAGTGGACAGGGGGGAGATACGCAGTATTTT.

At least ten counts were recorded for this clone. The chain recombines TRBV5-4 with TRBJ1-4, with 12 bases matching TRBD1. Germline CDR1 SGHNT, CDR2 YYREEE (reference sequence). CDR3 length: 15 amino acids. V lost 4 bases, J lost 7 bases, and 5 bases stayed unmatched. The CDR3 loop is CASSRGQGAGEKLFF. The CDR3 bases are TGTGCCAGCAGCCGGGGACAGGGGGCGGGTGAAAAACTGTTTTTT.

This clone was seen at least ten times. The V and J genes are TRBV7-9 and TRBJ2-7; the match to TRBD1 covers 8 bases. Germline V gene data show CDR1 as SEHNR and CDR2 as FQNEAQ (reference sequence). The CDR3 is 14 amino acids. V dropped 5 bases and J dropped 5; count of bases not matched to a gene: 8. The CDR3 spells CASSARQGLNEQYF. The CDR3 DNA reads TGTGCCAGCAGCGCCCGACAGGGGCTCAACGAGCAGTACTTC.

This clone was recorded many times. The chain links TRBV5-5 to TRBJ2-2, with D perhaps TRBD1 (6 bases). This CDR3 has 15 residues. The V end was cut by 5 bases, the J end by 6 bases, with 17 bases between. In germline, CDR1 is SGHKS, CDR2 YYEKEE (reference sequence). The CDR3 bases are TGTGCCAGCAGACCGACAGGACGGGTCGCCGGGGAGCTGTTTTTT. Amino acids: CASRPTGRVAGELFF. The entire variable domain, with the rest obtained from reference TRBV5-5 and TRBJ2-2, is as follows: DAGVTQSPTHLIKTRGQQVTLRCSPISGHKSVSWYQQVLGQGPQFIFQYYEKEERGRGNFPDRFSARQFPNYSSELNVNALLLGDSALYLCASRPTGRVAGELFFGEGSRLTVL.

There are many counts of this clone. The chain links TRBV7-6 to TRBJ2-1, with 7 bases fitting TRBD2. This CDR3 has 16 residues. Looked up from germline, CDR1 is SGHVS and CDR2 is FNYEAQ. The trim removed 4 bases at V and 6 bases at J, leaving 12 bases unmatched. CDR3 loop: CASSWLGEGLRNEQFF. DNA for the CDR3: TGTGCCAGCAGCTGGTTAGGGGAGGGCCTACGCAATGAGCAGTTCTTC.

The table lists this clone with many counts. This CDR3 is CASSTWVRGAVTEAFF. The CDR3 region has the DNA TGTGCCAGCAGTACCTGGGTCCGGGGGGCCGTCACTGAAGCTTTCTTT. The rearrangement joins TRBV27 to TRBJ1-1; maybe TRBD1 (6 bases). Germline-derived CDR1 and CDR2 are MNHEY and SMNVEV (reference sequence). The V and J ends lost 5 bases and 4 bases respectively, with 20 bases between them. CDR3 length: 16 amino acids.

This clone was counted at least ten times. The chain joins TRBV10-1 to TRBJ2-1; 9 nucleotides align to TRBD1. Germline-derived CDR1 and CDR2 are WNHNN and SYGVQD (reference sequence). Losses at the gene ends were 3 bases for V and 9 bases for J; bases not matched to a gene: 3. CDR3 size: 13 residues. The DNA of the CDR3 is TGCGCCAGCAGTGAACAGGGGGCAGGTGAGCAGTTCTTC. It translates to CASSEQGAGEQFF.

This clone was counted at least ten times. The chain uses TRBV7-7 and TRBJ2-3; 7 nucleotides match TRBD1. The germline gives CDR1 SSHAT, CDR2 FNYEAQ (reference sequence). Germline trimming cut 6 bases from V and 10 bases from J; bases unmatched to any gene: 7. The CDR3 is 12 amino acids. The CDR3, as DNA: TGTGCCAGCAGTACGACCGGACAGGCGCAGTATTTT. This encodes CASSTTGQAQYF.

This clone was seen repeatedly, ten times or more. V usage is TRBV2 and J usage is TRBJ2-2, with D uncertain. V was trimmed by 4 bases and J by 5 bases, leaving 5 bases between them. This CDR3 spans 12 amino acids. Germline lookup yields CDR1 SNHLY and CDR2 FYNNEI. The CDR3 DNA follows: TGTGCCAGCAGTGGGCAAACCGGGGAGCTGTTTTTT. Residues: CASSGQTGELFF.

At least ten counts were recorded for this clone. This chain uses TRBV27 with TRBJ2-7; D may be TRBD1 (6 bases). V dropped 3 bases and J dropped 3 bases, with 12 bases sitting between them. This CDR3 is 14 amino acids long. Germline CDR1 and CDR2: MNHEY and SMNVEV (reference sequence). The CDR3 protein is CASSFLGQHYEQYF. In DNA form, the CDR3 reads TGTGCCAGCAGTTTTCTTGGACAGCACTACGAGCAGTACTTC.

This clone was recorded many times. An end of the junction does not agree with germline; a read error may underlie this. The rearrangement joins TRBV7-9 to TRBJ2-3; 8 positions agree with TRBD2. This CDR3 has 15 amino acids. Germline V gene data show CDR1 as SEHNR and CDR2 as FQNEAQ (reference sequence). The CDR3 bases are TGTGCCAGCAACTTAGCCGGGGGGGGCACAGATACGCAGTATTTT. Amino acid sequence: CASNLAGGGTDTQYF.

This clone was detected many times. The rearrangement uses TRBV4-2 and TRBJ2-1, with 7 positions matching TRBD1. The V segment lost 0 bases and the J segment 8 bases; nucleotides outside the gene matches: 7. This CDR3 has 15 amino acids. CDR1 is LGHNA and CDR2 is YNFKEQ in the germline V gene. CDR3 in DNA: TGTGCCAGCAGCCAAGAAGGGGGCGGCAGACATGAGCAGTTCTTC. Amino acids: CASSQEGGGRHEQFF.

This clone came up many times. The DNA of the CDR3 is TGTGCCAGCAGCCCGAGTTTTTTCACTGCGACTCTAGCCAAAAACATTCAGTACTTC. It specifies CASSPSFFTATLAKNIQYF. V is TRBV14 and J is TRBJ2-4, with unresolved D. The ends were cut back, 4 bases at V and 0 bases at J, with 22 bases in the middle. The CDR3 sequence is 19 residues long. Germline CDR1 SGHDN, CDR2 FVKESK.

This clone was seen more than once but under ten times. V gene TRBV25-1 combines with J gene TRBJ1-3; tentative D call: TRBD1 (5 bases). Trimming took off 5 bases at V and 8 bases at J, with 19 bases between the two ends. This CDR3 has 15 residues. From germline, CDR1 is MGHDK and CDR2 SYGVNS. The CDR3: CASSPPGGTRDTIYF. CDR3 nucleotides: TGTGCCAGCAGTCCCCCCGGGGGGACCCGGGACACCATATATTTT.